Listed here are 19 T cell receptor beta chains from one sample, sequenced in a study of blood T cell repertoires in COVID-19. TCRdb keeps only in-frame clones here, not all; method: immunoSEQ multiplex PCR. The data show over 100,000 clones, with around three quarters seen just once and approximately 3.9% held by the top ten. Sequenced: peripheral blood. Source of these receptors: a woman aged 80 or older with acute or convalescent COVID-19.

This clone has just a few counts. This chain joins TRBV9 and TRBJ1-3, with 7 bases matching TRBD1. CDR1 SGDLS and CDR2 YYNGEE come from the germline V gene. This CDR3 region has 15 residues. The V segment lost 4 bases and the J segment 0 bases; nucleotides outside the gene matches: 4. The DNA of the CDR3 is TGTGCCAGCAGCCCGACAGGGTCCTCTGGAAACACCATATATTTT. Amino acid sequence: CASSPTGSSGNTIYF.

DNA of the CDR3: TGTGCCAGCAGCTCCCGGTCTAAGGGGATAGGCATGAACACTGAAGCTTTCTTT. The encoded protein is CASSSRSKGIGMNTEAFF. The genes are TRBV7-7 and TRBJ1-1; D is possibly TRBD1 (5 bases). Germline CDR1 reads SSHAT; CDR2 reads FNYEAQ (reference sequence). The CDR3 spans 18 residues. Trimming cost V 4 bases and J 0 bases, with 21 bases left between them.

V gene TRBV28 combines with J gene TRBJ2-3; 9 nucleotides align to TRBD2. The trim removed 2 bases at V and 7 bases at J, leaving 7 bases unmatched. This CDR3 is built from 15 residues. Germline V CDR1 and CDR2: MDHEN, SYDVKM. The CDR3 here is CASSLGGAGGNTQYF. The CDR3 DNA is TGTGCCAGCAGTTTAGGCGGGGCGGGGGGGAATACGCAGTATTTT.

As concerns this clone: A junction end diverges from the germline sequence, so it may reflect a read error. This rearrangement joins TRBV7-7 to TRBJ2-1; 10 positions match TRBD2. CDR3 length: 15 residues. Germline V CDR1 and CDR2: SSHAT, FNYEAQ (reference sequence). This CDR3 is CASSPTSGVSNEQFF. For the CDR3, the DNA is TGTGCTAGCAGCCCTACTAGCGGGGTCAGCAATGAGCAGTTCTTC.

The CDR3: CASREGGASYEQYF. CDR3 DNA sequence: TGTGCCAGCAGGGAGGGGGGGGCGAGTTACGAGCAGTACTTC. V and J are TRBV6-5 and TRBJ2-7; D might be TRBD2 (7 bases). The CDR3 covers 14 residues. CDR1 and CDR2 (germline): MNHEY, SVGAGI. V dropped 6 bases and J dropped 4 bases, with 16 bases sitting between them.

This clone has more than one count but fewer than ten. The gene calls are TRBV3-1 (or the pseudogene TRBV3-2) and TRBJ1-3, with D uncertain. Between the trimmed V and J ends, which lost 0 bases and 0 bases, there was a span of 12 bases. Germline CDR1 is LGHDT and CDR2 is YNNKEL (reference sequence). This CDR3 has 17 residues. As DNA, the CDR3 is TGTGCCAGCAGCCAAGATTGGGCACAGTACTCTGGAAACACCATATATTTT. Its protein is CASSQDWAQYSGNTIYF.

The chain couples TRBV12-3 or TRBV12-4 to TRBJ1-4; D is unclear. Trimming left V 6 bases short and J 8 bases short, with 13 bases between. CDR3 length equals 13 residues. The CDR3 spells CASRRAVSEKLFF. The CDR3 DNA is TGTGCCAGCAGGCGGGCCGTTTCGGAAAAACTGTTTTTT.

The CDR3 is CASSNIYGDRGDSPLHF. CDR3 coding DNA: TGTGCCAGCAGCAACATTTATGGGGACAGGGGTGATTCACCCCTCCACTTT. The chain combines TRBV7-9 with TRBJ1-6; TRBD1 matches at 10 bases. The CDR3 covers 17 residues. CDR1 and CDR2 from the germline V gene are SEHNR and FQNEAQ (reference sequence). V lost 5 bases, J lost 8 bases, and 12 bases stayed unmatched.

The chain links TRBV21-1 to TRBJ2-1; the table's D call TRBD1 went unverified against the DNA. TRBV21-1 is shown as a pseudogene. The CDR3 has 15 residues. The CDR3: CASSKGHLDYNEQFF. The CDR3 bases are TGTGCCAGCAGCAAAGGGCACCTTGACTACAATGAGCAGTTCTTC.

V is TRBV7-9 and J is TRBJ1-1; D is unclear. The CDR3 is made up of 13 amino acids. Trimming took 1 base from V and 4 from J, leaving 7 bases between them. Germline V lookup: CDR1 SEHNR, CDR2 FQNEAQ (reference sequence). The CDR3 coding sequence is TGTGCCAGCAGCTTAGGCGGTCCCACTGAAGCTTTCTTT. It translates to CASSLGGPTEAFF.

This sequence joins TRBV7-2 and TRBJ1-1; 7 positions agree with TRBD1. Trimming cost V 5 bases and J 8 bases; bases outside gene matches: 8. The germline gives CDR1 SGHTA, CDR2 FQGNSA. The length of the CDR3 is 13 residues. The CDR3 reads CASSVTVQGEAFF. CDR3 DNA: TGTGCCAGCAGCGTCACTGTACAGGGGGAAGCTTTCTTT.

The chain links TRBV6-5 to TRBJ2-7; no clear D gene. The CDR3 runs to 12 residues. Trimming left V 5 bases short and J 2 bases short, with 7 bases between. The V gene's germline CDR1 is MNHEY and CDR2 SVGAGI. CDR3: CASSLLPYEQYF. CDR3 bases: TGTGCCAGCAGTCTCCTTCCCTACGAGCAGTACTTC.

This clone appeared a few times. The rearrangement links TRBV2 to TRBJ1-4; the D is unclear. The germline V gene has CDR1 SNHLY and CDR2 FYNNEI. The CDR3 has 14 residues. The germline V and J ends were trimmed by 4 bases and 4 bases, with 10 bases remaining between them. This chain's CDR3 is CASSARVFNEKLFF. In DNA, the CDR3 is TGTGCCAGCAGTGCCCGGGTCTTTAATGAAAAACTGTTTTTT.

The V and J genes are TRBV30 and TRBJ1-1; 7 nucleotides align to TRBD1. In germline, CDR1 is GTSNPN, CDR2 SVGIG (reference sequence). Germline trimming cut 2 bases from V and 1 base from J; bases unmatched to any gene: 1. This CDR3 is built from 13 residues. The DNA of the CDR3 is TGTGCCTGGAGTTACAGGGGGAACACTGAAGCTTTCTTT. This encodes CAWSYRGNTEAFF.

This clone was counted only a few times. CDR3 protein: CASSPRDTHYNEQFF. The CDR3 DNA reads as TGTGCCAGCTCACCACGGGACACCCACTACAATGAGCAGTTCTTC. The chain combines TRBV18 with TRBJ2-1; tentatively, D is TRBD1 (6 bases). The V and J ends lost 1 base and 3 bases respectively, with 10 bases between them. CDR1 is KGHSH and CDR2 is LQKENI in the germline V gene. CDR3 length: 15 residues.

The chain has TRBV30 and TRBJ2-1, with D possibly being TRBD1 (5 bases). Germline values: CDR1 GTSNPN, CDR2 SVGIG (reference sequence). Trimming pared 3 bases from V and 6 bases from J, leaving 18 bases between. CDR3 length equals 15 residues. CDR3 DNA sequence: TGTGCCTGGAGGGTGTTAACAGGTCCAGGCAATGAGCAGTTCTTC. This sequence encodes CAWRVLTGPGNEQFF.

This sequence joins TRBV28 and TRBJ2-3, with 13 nucleotides matching TRBD2. The CDR3 loop spans 16 amino acids. Germline V lookup: CDR1 MDHEN, CDR2 SYDVKM. Trimming removed 6 bases from V and 4 bases from J; junction bases left unmatched: 7. CDR3 region: CASSLGLAGVADTQYF. CDR3 bases: TGTGCCAGCAGCCTCGGACTAGCGGGAGTGGCAGATACGCAGTATTTT.

This clone appeared a few times. The chain recombines TRBV29-1 with TRBJ1-1; tentatively, D is TRBD1 (5 bases). Between the trimmed V and J ends, which lost 7 bases and 4 bases, there was a span of 13 bases. Germline-derived CDR1 and CDR2 are SQVTM and ANQGSEA. The CDR3 has 12 residues. The CDR3 is CSAPGGGTEAFF. Written as DNA, the CDR3 is TGCAGCGCCCCCGGGGGGGGCACTGAAGCTTTCTTT.

The rearrangement joins TRBV6-6 to TRBJ2-7, with a possible D match to TRBD2 (6 bases). CDR3 length equals 15 residues. Looked up from germline, CDR1 is MNHNY and CDR2 is SVGAGI (reference sequence). V lost 7 bases and J lost 1, with 17 bases in between. In nucleotides, the CDR3 is TGTGCCAGCAAGGAAGAGGGGAGGCCGTCCTACGAGCAGTACTTC. Encoded protein: CASKEEGRPSYEQYF.